This note documents a single T cell receptor beta chain sequence. Its antigen is currently unknown. CDR1 is WNHNN and CDR2 is SYGVQD in the germline V gene (reference sequence). Losses at the gene ends were 6 bases for V and 3 bases for J; bases not matched to a gene: 10. The CDR3 has 15 amino acids. The data originate from a study of cytomegalovirus exposure and HLA in healthy donors. Across the whole study: Sequencing of some 190 million T cells in an earlier analysis found some 100 million unique TCR beta sequences. General study findings and limits: The dataset shows that most TCR sequences were rare, while some public TCRs occurred in many donors. Judged likely to be a sequencing artifact was a cluster of highly shared sequence variants.

A multiplex PCR was run with 60 Vbeta primers and 13 Jbeta primers. Sequenced by immunoSEQ multiplex PCR; TCRdb stores in-frame clones only, minus some. Among under 200,000 clones, roughly 82% were seen once, and the ten largest hold roughly 0.5%. The TCR originated in a woman aged 45-59 years in good health and CMV-seronegative. This rearrangement joins TRBV10-1 to TRBJ2-7, with TRBD1 matching over 8 bases. Sequencing was carried out using PBMCs. The CDR3 DNA sequence: TGCGCCAGCAGCCCGGGGACAGGAAACAACTACGAGCAGTACTTC. This codes for CASSPGTGNNYEQYF.